This record looks at one TCR beta chain sequence and its context. The data were obtained in a study of blood T cell repertoires in COVID-19. About the research overall: COVID-19 samples collected from the United States, Italy and Spain covered acute and convalescent phases. PBMCs, B-cell-depleted T cells, or T cells were the source of the cDNA or gDNA that made up the material.

Per the study methods: Reference gene primer amplification gave estimated nucleated cell counts. Generated by immunoSEQ multiplex PCR, the TCRdb table keeps only in-frame clones and is missing some. The V and J calls and the clone size are those of that table, but D and trimming were determined from the DNA. The data hold more than 50,000 clones, with 75% to 95% observed a single time. The length of the CDR3 is 16 residues. The germline V gene has CDR1 MGHRA and CDR2 YSYEKL. V was pared by 4 bases and J by 4 bases, with 12 bases of the junction left unmatched. V is TRBV4-1 and J is TRBJ1-1, with 7 positions matching TRBD1. This receptor was obtained from a human donor with active COVID-19. The donor label of this sample is uncertain. The sequenced sample consisted of peripheral blood. CDR3 amino acids: CASSRDSLTGGTEAFF. CDR3 sequence (DNA): TGCGCCAGCAGCCGGGACAGCCTGACGGGTGGCACTGAAGCTTTCTTT.